This T cell receptor beta chain appears in the sequencing data of a study of blood T cells in healthy people across ages. Study as a whole: Researchers report that template switching captured about one barcoded beta molecule per two T cells.

Whenever a sample was processed, at least 6 million PBMCs were isolated. V lost 6 bases, J lost 6 bases, and 9 bases stayed unmatched. This CDR3 spans 14 amino acids. In germline, CDR1 is SNHLY, CDR2 FYNNEI. Comments on this clonotype: The antigen is unknown.

It was with a sample-barcoded 5' primer and a J-beta primer mix that a second PCR of roughly 6 to 12 cycles was run. A minimum of 2.5 million CDR3-containing paired-end reads was obtained for each sample. TCRdb re-derived calls from the 5' RACE reads in MiXCR, one entry per CDR3 protein. Among around 800,000 distinct CDR3 sequences listed, less than 60% were seen once. General observations from the study: The diversity estimates, figures obtained from one million T cells, were considered underestimates.

This receptor was taken from a man at least 80 years old in good health. The rearrangement joins TRBV2 to TRBJ2-3; 7 nucleotides align to TRBD2. Sample: blood. CDR3 loop: CASRGSYGRDTQYF. The CDR3 nucleotides are TGTGCCAGCAGGGGCTCCTACGGGAGGGATACGCAGTATTTT. Based on the CDR3 plus reference TRBV2 and TRBJ2-3, the full variable domain is EPEVTQTPSHQVTQMGQEVILRCVPISNHLYFYWYRQILGQKVEFLVSFYNNEISEKSEIFDDQFSVERPDGSNFTLKIRSTKLEDSAMYFCASRGSYGRDTQYFGPGTRLTVL.